Listed here is a single T cell receptor beta chain. Antigen specificity is unknown. Primed by a sample-barcoded 5' primer and a J-beta primer mix, a second PCR proceeded for roughly 6 to 12 cycles. Paired-end reads containing CDR3 totaled no fewer than 3 million for each sample. TCRdb analysed the 5' RACE reads with MiXCR anew, one entry per CDR3 protein. Of over 1,500,000 distinct CDR3 sequences listed, about 50% are singletons. The sample comes from a study of blood T cells in healthy people across ages. The study's findings and limits: Compared with aged donors, long-lived donors showed fewer expanded clones, suggesting selection. The recorded TCR beta diversity per million T cells decreased in a roughly linear manner with age.

All donors came from Russia, were Caucasian and healthy, and spanned ages about 6 to 100. Germline loops: CDR1 DFQATT, CDR2 SNEGSKA (reference sequence). J gave up 3 bases and V 0 bases, and 14 bases lay outside the gene matches. This CDR3 comprises 18 residues. The clonotype comes from a woman aged 40 to 50 in good health. The sequenced material came from blood. The rearrangement uses TRBV20-1 and TRBJ2-3; 8 bases match TRBD2. The CDR3 region is CSARDPSGKRGRTDTQYF. DNA of the CDR3: TGCAGTGCTAGAGACCCCTCTGGCAAGCGGGGGAGGACAGATACGCAGTATTTT.